Listed below are T cell receptor beta chains from one sample, sequenced in a study of shared clonotypes between healthy human individuals. Clones were read by immunoSEQ multiplex PCR, and TCRdb kept only the in-frame ones, dropping some. This table has approximately 650,000 clones, around 95% appearing once. Sample: naive CD8+ T cells sorted from blood. The receptors here all came from a woman in her 30s in good health. The conserved cysteine and the conserved F or W are not part of the CDR3 here.

V	J	CDR3
TRBV2	TRBJ1-1	ASSEEGGVTEAF
TRBV10-3	TRBJ2-3	AISRGSEAASLGTDTQY
TRBV2	TRBJ2-1	ASSEGGDYNEQF
TRBV27	TRBJ2-5	ASSPLWGQETQY
TRBV14	TRBJ1-2	ASSLTSDLYRGNGYT
TRBV10-2	TRBJ2-1	ASSESGNEQF
TRBV28	TRBJ2-5	ASSLGVPTSETQY
TRBV27	TRBJ2-7	ASSKGLAGSYEQY
TRBV19	TRBJ1-3	ASSIVNSGNTIY
TRBV5-4	TRBJ2-1	ASSFPGLAGPEQF
TRBV19	TRBJ2-2	ASSILAGGGTGELF
TRBV29-1	TRBJ2-5	SVEGGLAGVVVGQETQY
TRBV29-1	TRBJ2-1	SVEPRYRNEQF
TRBV7-9	TRBJ2-2	ASSPRLAGDIWELF
TRBV27	-	ASSPYQGNPSYEQY
TRBV11-3	TRBJ2-1	ASSATSVNEQF
TRBV2	TRBJ2-7	ASSRTGAEQY
TRBV28	TRBJ2-3	ASRTGTSKD
TRBV7-6	TRBJ1-4	ASSLAGQVEKLF
TRBV19	-	ASSIQWQGAYEQY
TRBV5-1	TRBJ2-7	ASSFWISGSVYEQY
TRBV28	TRBJ1-1	AINRALMNTEAF
TRBV29-1	TRBJ1-1	SVTGDGEGAF
TRBV7-9	TRBJ1-1	ASREQGKIGTEAF
TRBV6-1	TRBJ1-1	ASSELKGLIVNTEAF
TRBV21-1	TRBJ2-2	ASSRKPGQLNTGELF
TRBV5-1	TRBJ1-1	ASRAGTGGANTEAF
TRBV12-5	TRBJ2-1	ASTRDRGHGEQF
TRBV27	TRBJ2-3	ASSGGSFTDTQY
TRBV6-5	TRBJ2-1	ASSYHGGKAKNEQF
TRBV21-1	TRBJ1-5	ASSNRGGLDSNQPQH
TRBV5-4	TRBJ2-3	ASSLSGSSTDTQY
TRBV29-1	TRBJ1-5	SVTTGGHGQPQH
TRBV27	TRBJ2-2	ASSFWQGRGELF
TRBV6-6	TRBJ1-1	ASSYEQEDEAF
TRBV28	TRBJ1-2	ASSEPVHGYT
TRBV11-2	TRBJ2-7	ASSFNLNYEQY
TRBV29-1	TRBJ2-6	SVGTASGANVLT
TRBV19	TRBJ2-7	ASSIAGHEQY
TRBV7-2	TRBJ2-7	ASSSPWAYEQY
TRBV27	TRBJ2-7	ASSLGGVVYEQY
TRBV4-1	TRBJ1-3	ASSPEGRWGNTIY